This passage covers 26 T cell receptor beta chains from one sample sequenced in a study of response to subunit inactivated influenza vaccine. TCRdb passed the RT-PCR reads through MiXCR, listing each CDR3 protein once. The sample records about 620,000 distinct CDR3 sequences, around 10% being singletons. These sequences were also reported in another study, on T cells expressing NK-cell markers. That publication notes: Beta-chain TCR cDNA was generated via 5'RACE template switching with UMIs.

Sequenced material: PBMCs from blood, taken on the day of vaccination. The receptors originated from a man aged 50-60 years who received an inactivated influenza vaccine.

This chain uses TRBV6-4 with TRBJ1-1; 9 nucleotides align to TRBD1. The CDR3 runs to 14 residues. The germline CDR1 and CDR2 sequences are MRHNA and SNTAGT. Unmatched junction bases numbered 5, after V lost 5 bases and J lost 4 bases. CDR3 DNA: TGTGCCAGCAGTAGGGACAGGGTGAGCACTGAAGCTTTCTTT. Its translation: CASSRDRVSTEAFF.

This chain uses TRBV7-2 with TRBJ1-5; possibly TRBD1 for D (6 bases). Germline V gives CDR1 SGHTA, CDR2 FQGNSA. The CDR3 is made up of 14 amino acids. V was clipped by 8 bases and J by 4 bases, with 15 bases between them. CDR3 protein: CASGGGGPNQPQHF. The DNA for the CDR3 is TGTGCCAGCGGGGGTGGGGGCCCTAATCAGCCCCAGCATTTT.

The gene calls are TRBV6-2 or TRBV6-3 and TRBJ2-7; TRBD2 matches 13 bases. V lost 5 bases and J lost 0; bases outside the gene matches: 4. This CDR3 region has 16 residues. Germline V gene data show CDR1 as MNHEY and CDR2 as SVGEGT. CDR3 residues: CASSDRTSGSSYEQYF. The CDR3 nucleotides read TGTGCCAGCAGTGACCGGACTAGCGGGAGCTCCTACGAGCAGTACTTC.

This clonotype was observed a few times. The chain links TRBV5-6 to TRBJ1-5, with unresolved D. Deletions cut 2 bases from V and 5 bases from J, with 14 bases between. The germline CDR1 and CDR2 sequences are SGHDT and YYEEEE. CDR3 length equals 15 residues. The CDR3 protein is CASSFLTQRDQPQHF. CDR3 nucleotide sequence: TGTGCCAGCAGCTTTCTAACTCAAAGGGATCAGCCCCAGCATTTT.

This clonotype was counted ten times or more. The chain joins TRBV29-1 to TRBJ2-7, with D perhaps given as TRBD1 or TRBD2 (5 bases each). Germline V lookup: CDR1 SQVTM, CDR2 ANQGSEA. This CDR3 is built from 10 residues. Between the trimmed V and J ends, which lost 4 bases and 5 bases, there was a span of 6 bases. CDR3 in amino acids: CSVGGDEQYF. DNA of the CDR3: TGCAGCGTTGGAGGGGACGAGCAGTACTTC.

This clonotype appeared many times. The chain carries TRBV12-3 or TRBV12-4 and TRBJ1-2; 7 bases align to TRBD1. With 8 bases clipped from V and 4 bases from J, the junction kept 13 bases outside the gene matches. CDR3 length: 15 residues. The CDR3 region is CASASLDRASYGYTF. The CDR3 nucleotides are TGTGCCAGCGCCTCCTTAGACAGGGCGAGCTATGGCTACACCTTC.

This clonotype was counted at least ten times. The genes are TRBV5-1 and TRBJ2-1, with 9 nucleotides matching TRBD1. J was trimmed by 7 bases and V by 1 base; bases with no gene match: 6. The CDR3 spans 15 residues. CDR1 SGHRS and CDR2 YFSETQ come from the germline V gene. The CDR3 DNA is TGCGCCAGCAGCTTGCCCTGGACAGGGGTAAATGAGCAGTTCTTC. Its protein is CASSLPWTGVNEQFF.

This clonotype was counted a few times. V gene TRBV20-1 combines with J gene TRBJ2-3, with 12 bases aligning to TRBD2. The CDR3 extends over 14 amino acids. V lost 5 bases and J lost 9; bases outside the gene matches: 9. Per germline, CDR1 DFQATT and CDR2 SNEGSKA (reference sequence). CDR3 DNA: TGCAGTGCTCCTCGACTAGCGGGAGACAGCACGCAGTATTTT. The encoded protein is CSAPRLAGDSTQYF.

The sample holds many counts of this clonotype. The chain has TRBV29-1 and TRBJ2-2, with 9 bases fitting TRBD1. The length of the CDR3 is 13 residues. V lost 4 bases and J lost 6; bases outside the gene matches: 3. CDR1 and CDR2 (germline): SQVTM, ANQGSEA. CDR3 amino acids: CSVGQGGSGELFF. The CDR3 DNA sequence: TGCAGCGTTGGACAGGGGGGATCCGGGGAGCTGTTTTTT.

This clonotype has more than one count but fewer than ten. The chain joins TRBV29-1 to TRBJ2-5; 8 bases align to TRBD1. Germline loops: CDR1 SQVTM, CDR2 ANQGSEA. The CDR3 extends over 10 amino acids. Trimming took 7 bases from V and 7 from J; bases not matched to a gene: 2. CDR3 residues: CSAGQGTQYF. The DNA of the CDR3 is TGCAGCGCCGGACAGGGGACCCAGTACTTC. The entire variable domain, with the rest obtained from reference TRBV29-1 and TRBJ2-5, is as follows: SAVISQKPSRDICQRGTSLTIQCQVDSQVTMMFWYRQQPGQSLTLIATANQGSEATYESGFVIDKFPISRPNLTFSTLTVSNMSPEDSSIYLCSAGQGTQYFGPGTRLLVL.

The chain employs TRBV11-2 and TRBJ2-7; D uncertain. CDR3 length: 13 amino acids. V lost 5 bases and J 6 bases, leaving 14 bases between the germline ends. In germline, CDR1 is SGHAT, CDR2 FQNNGV. For the CDR3, the DNA is TGTGCCAGCAGCGGGATCCCGTCGGGCGAGCAGTACTTC. As protein: CASSGIPSGEQYF.

This chain joins TRBV29-1 and TRBJ2-7, with a weak D call TRBD2 (6 bases). The CDR3 is 12 amino acids. CDR1 is SQVTM, CDR2 ANQGSEA, per germline. Trimming stripped 8 bases from V and 0 bases from J, with 11 bases between. CDR3 in DNA: TGCAGCACCGGGGGAAGCTCCTACGAGCAGTACTTC. This gives the protein CSTGGSSYEQYF.

There are a few counts of this clonotype. The V and J genes are TRBV5-1 and TRBJ2-5; D is ambiguous. Germline values: CDR1 SGHRS, CDR2 YFSETQ. Trimming pared 6 bases from V and 6 bases from J, leaving 12 bases between. The length of the CDR3 is 12 residues. CDR3 residues: CASTSEGKTQYF. The CDR3 coding sequence is TGCGCCAGCACCTCCGAAGGAAAGACCCAGTACTTC.

At least ten counts were recorded for this clonotype. This chain uses TRBV18 with TRBJ1-5; D possibly corresponds to TRBD1 (6 bases). This CDR3 spans 14 amino acids. The V end lost 5 bases, the J end lost 1 base, and 9 bases lay between the germline ends. CDR1 KGHSH and CDR2 LQKENI come from the germline V gene. The CDR3 spells CASSSGQSNQPQHF. The CDR3, as DNA: TGTGCCAGCTCATCGGGACAAAGCAATCAGCCCCAGCATTTT.

The table lists this clonotype with a few counts. This chain links TRBV12-3 or TRBV12-4 with TRBJ2-2, with D perhaps matching TRBD2 (5 bases). CDR3 length equals 14 residues. Trimming removed 5 bases at V and 4 bases at J, with 11 bases between. CDR3 loop: CASSPSHSTGELFF. DNA of the CDR3: TGTGCCAGCAGTCCTAGCCACAGCACCGGGGAGCTGTTTTTT.

This clonotype has only a few counts. Here the CDR3 DNA reads TGTGCCAGCAGACCTCTCCTGACGGGTTACACCGGGGAGCTGTTTTTT. It codes for CASRPLLTGYTGELFF. The V gene is TRBV11-2, the J gene TRBJ2-2; no firm D call. The CDR3 contains 16 residues. V gave up 6 bases and J gave up 3 bases, with 17 bases separating them. Germline lookup yields CDR1 SGHAT and CDR2 FQNNGV. The whole variable domain, remainder taken from reference TRBV11-2 and TRBJ2-2, is EAGVAQSPRYKIIEKRQSVAFWCNPISGHATLYWYQQILGQGPKLLIQFQNNGVVDDSQLPKDRFSAERLKGVDSTLKIQPAKLEDSAVYLCASRPLLTGYTGELFFGEGSRLTVL.

This clonotype was detected only a few times. The CDR3 nucleotides read TGCGCCAGCAGCCAAGACCCAGGAAGTCTCGATTCATATGGCTACACCTTC. Its protein is CASSQDPGSLDSYGYTF. J is TRBJ1-2 and V is TRBV4-3, with unresolved D. The CDR3 length is 17 residues. Germline assignment: CDR1 LGHNA and CDR2 YSLEER. Trimming took 0 bases from V and 5 from J, leaving 19 bases between them.

This clonotype occurred a few times. The V gene is TRBV5-5, the J gene TRBJ2-5; no firm D call. Germline V lookup: CDR1 SGHKS, CDR2 YYEKEE (reference sequence). V lost 7 bases to trimming and J lost 1 base, with 17 bases between them. CDR3 length equals 15 residues. The CDR3 DNA sequence: TGTGCCAGCGGGGTCCCGGGTAGGGCCCAAGAGACCCAGTACTTC. Residues: CASGVPGRAQETQYF.

Only a few counts were recorded for this clonotype. This sequence joins TRBV5-1 and TRBJ2-7, with D perhaps matching TRBD1 or TRBD2 (5 bases each). From germline, CDR1 is SGHRS and CDR2 YFSETQ. V was trimmed by 4 bases and J by 9 bases, leaving 20 bases between them. This CDR3 region has 14 residues. The CDR3 DNA reads as TGCGCCAGCAGCCCCCGGGACCCGTCGTGGGGGCAGTACTTC. Its translation is CASSPRDPSWGQYF.

This clonotype was counted between two and nine times. The V and J genes are TRBV15 and TRBJ2-7; D remains unclear. Germline CDR1 is LNHNV and CDR2 is YYDKDF (reference sequence). V lost 0 bases and J 1 base, leaving 10 bases between the germline ends. CDR3 size: 15 residues. In DNA form, the CDR3 reads TGTGCCACCAGCAGAGATAGGGCGGATTCCTACGAGCAGTACTTC. The encoded protein is CATSRDRADSYEQYF.

This clonotype was observed a few times. J is TRBJ2-1 and V is TRBV20-1; possible D gene TRBD1, 6 bases. This CDR3 has 17 amino acids. In germline, CDR1 is DFQATT, CDR2 SNEGSKA (reference sequence). Deletions cut 1 base from V and 2 bases from J, with 18 bases between. This chain's CDR3 is CSARVMPRGRTYNEQFF. The CDR3 DNA reads as TGCAGTGCTAGAGTTATGCCCAGGGGCCGTACCTACAATGAGCAGTTCTTC.

The chain is built from TRBV3-1 and TRBJ2-7; 12 bases fit TRBD2. CDR3 length: 15 residues. V lost 4 bases and J lost 6; bases outside the gene matches: 7. Germline assignment: CDR1 LGHDT and CDR2 YNNKEL (reference sequence). The CDR3 reads CASSLDGLAGFEQYF. CDR3 bases: TGTGCCAGCAGCCTTGATGGACTAGCGGGATTCGAGCAGTACTTC.

The chain couples TRBV4-3 to TRBJ2-1; 7 bases match TRBD1. The trim removed 4 bases at V and 9 bases at J, leaving 12 bases unmatched. This CDR3 has 15 residues. Germline V lookup: CDR1 LGHNA, CDR2 YSLEER. CDR3 residues: CASSPLETGFSEQFF. The CDR3, as DNA: TGCGCCAGCAGCCCTCTTGAGACAGGGTTTTCTGAGCAGTTCTTC.

This clonotype was observed a few times. The DNA for the CDR3 is TGCAGCGTTGTTCCTAATCGAGGGACAGGGGGCAGGGAGACCCAGTACTTC. This gives the protein CSVVPNRGTGGRETQYF. This chain uses TRBV29-1 with TRBJ2-5; 12 nucleotides align to TRBD1. V lost 4 bases and J lost 5; bases outside the gene matches: 14. The CDR3 totals 17 residues. Germline V lookup: CDR1 SQVTM, CDR2 ANQGSEA.

This clonotype occurred a few times. This chain uses TRBV5-1 with TRBJ2-2, with a possible D match to TRBD1 (7 bases). The V end lost 3 bases, the J end lost 2 bases, and 11 bases lay between the germline ends. The CDR3 runs 15 residues. Germline V lookup: CDR1 SGHRS, CDR2 YFSETQ. CDR3 amino acids: CASSWGDSNTGELFF. CDR3 coding DNA: TGCGCCAGCAGCTGGGGGGACAGTAACACCGGGGAGCTGTTTTTT.

This clonotype was seen repeatedly, ten times or more. The V call is TRBV3-1, the J call TRBJ2-2; D perhaps matches TRBD2 (6 bases). Trimming pared 1 base from V and 6 bases from J, leaving 18 bases between. The germline CDR1 and CDR2 sequences are LGHDT and YNNKEL (reference sequence). The CDR3 has 17 amino acids. The CDR3 coding sequence is TGTGCCAGCAGCCAAGTCATCAGAGCGGGTATTTCCGGGGAGCTGTTTTTT. Translated: CASSQVIRAGISGELFF.